The 8 T cell receptor beta chains reported below all come from one sample, sequenced in a study of blood T cell repertoires in COVID-19. The assay was immunoSEQ multiplex PCR, and TCRdb's table has in-frame clones only and misses some. The data hold about 73,000 clones, with around 83% observed a single time. The specimen was peripheral blood. These receptors were taken from a man aged 50 or older with active COVID-19.

The chain is built from TRBV11-1 and TRBJ2-7; TRBD2 is a possible D gene (6 bases). V lost 3 bases and J 7 bases, leaving 16 bases between the germline ends. CDR1 and CDR2 from the germline V gene are SGHAT and FQDESV (reference sequence). This CDR3 comprises 14 residues. CDR3 amino acids: CASSFLADMGEQYF. In nucleotides, the CDR3 is TGTGCCAGCAGCTTCTTAGCGGACATGGGGGAGCAGTACTTC.

The V and J genes are TRBV10-3 and TRBJ2-5; 10 bases are a match to TRBD1. V was clipped by 2 bases and J by 0 bases; unmatched bases: 0. Looked up from germline, CDR1 is ENHRY and CDR2 is SYGVKD. The CDR3 length is 15 residues. The CDR3 sequence is CAISEGTGDQETQYF. In DNA form, the CDR3 reads TGTGCCATCAGTGAGGGGACAGGGGACCAAGAGACCCAGTACTTC.

This chain uses TRBV19 with TRBJ2-3; 8 nucleotides line up with TRBD2. J was trimmed by 4 bases and V by 3 bases; bases with no gene match: 3. The CDR3 contains 14 residues. From germline, CDR1 is LNHDA and CDR2 SQIVND (reference sequence). The CDR3 region has the DNA TGTGCCAGTAGTATCTCGGGGGGGCCAGATACGCAGTATTTT. It codes for CASSISGGPDTQYF.

V usage is TRBV5-1 and J usage is TRBJ2-3; TRBD1 matches at 7 bases. V lost 5 bases and J lost 0; bases outside the gene matches: 15. The germline CDR1 and CDR2 sequences are SGHRS and YFSETQ. The CDR3 is 18 amino acids. In DNA form, the CDR3 reads TGCGCCAGCAGTCGTTACAGGGGCCAAGACTCTAGCACAGATACGCAGTATTTT. This encodes CASSRYRGQDSSTDTQYF.

This chain uses TRBV5-8 with TRBJ1-3, with D possibly TRBD1 on 6 matching bases. Germline loops: CDR1 SGHTS, CDR2 YDEGEE. The CDR3 is 15 amino acids. The ends were cut back, 1 base at V and 2 bases at J, with 10 bases in the middle. As DNA, the CDR3 is TGTGCCAGCAGCTTGAACAGGGAAACTGGAAACACCATATATTTT. Protein: CASSLNRETGNTIYF.

This chain uses TRBV14 with TRBJ1-6, with TRBD1 matching 12 bases. The V and J ends lost 1 base and 2 bases, in that order; junction bases with no gene match: 9. CDR1 SGHDN and CDR2 FVKESK come from the germline V gene. The CDR3 is 20 amino acids. DNA for the CDR3: TGTGCCAGCAGCCAAGTGGGGACAGGGGGCTATCCGACCTATAATTCACCCCTCCACTTT. This gives the protein CASSQVGTGGYPTYNSPLHF. The full variable domain, its missing parts supplied by reference TRBV14 and TRBJ1-6, is EAGVTQFPSHSVIEKGQTVTLRCDPISGHDNLYWYRRVMGKEIKFLLHFVKESKQDESGMPNNRFLAERTGGTYSTLKVQPAELEDSGVYFCASSQVGTGGYPTYNSPLHFGNGTRLTVT.

The chain uses TRBV5-1 and TRBJ1-2; 10 bases line up with TRBD1. The germline CDR1 and CDR2 sequences are SGHRS and YFSETQ. The CDR3 length is 15 residues. V gave up 4 bases and J gave up 4 bases; unmatched junction bases: 7. Here the CDR3 DNA reads TGCGCCAGCAGCCACGGACAGGGGGTGGTCTATGGCTACACCTTC. Translated, it gives CASSHGQGVVYGYTF.

The V gene is TRBV24-1, the J gene TRBJ2-1; maybe TRBD1 (6 bases). Trimming pared 7 bases from V and 5 bases from J, leaving 23 bases between. The CDR3 is 17 amino acids. CDR1 is KGHDR and CDR2 is SFDVKD in the germline V gene. The CDR3 nucleotides are TGTGCCACCAGCGACGGTCTAGACAGGATTTCACACAATGAGCAGTTCTTC. This translates into CATSDGLDRISHNEQFF.